This T cell receptor beta chain comes out of a study of T cells in women clearing cervical HPV infection (dated by TCRdb to between 2017 and 2018). Some background on the complete study: The cases were roughly 23 women with histologically confirmed HPV16-related CIN3 or worse, and 2 of those women had invasive cancers. Among cases, blood sampling occurred a median of about 160 days after lesion detection, with an interquartile range of 90 to 200 days. Cases had a median age of around 32 years compared with 38 to 40 for controls, and baseline characteristics showed no significant differences between the groups. Since only a few of the women had HLA typing available, the possibility that HLA type was acting as a confounder could not be ruled out. Cases were matched to controls by age within five years and by the year the sample was collected. The 20 to 25 controls were women who cleared a single incident HPV16 infection within 12 months without developing precancer or cancer. The exploratory proof-of-principle case-control study was nested within the Guanacaste HPV Natural History Study in Costa Rica and compared TCR repertoires across cervical HPV16 outcomes. The parent cohort enrolled over 8,500 women aged 18 or older in Guanacaste, Costa Rica, in about 1992 to 1994 and followed the women for about 7 years. Case blood was taken at the visit when the lesion was first identified, whereas control blood was taken when infection was no longer detected. As quality controls, five blinded duplicates were added to each group, bringing the total to roughly 60 samples made up of about 50 participants and 10 replicates.

A note on this clone: The antigen this receptor binds is unknown. The CDR3 extends 3 residues past the end of the read, so its final part is completed from the germline J gene.

Every participant had a single incident cervical HPV16 infection, and prevalent HPV16 infections were excluded. Cervical HPV DNA was detected with MY09/MY11 PCR, and genotyping was done by dot-blot hybridization. Roughly 15 mL of heparinized blood were centrifuged, and the buffy coat was aliquoted, frozen at -30°C, then stored at -80°C. Genomic DNA was extracted from buffy coat specimens using QIAGEN kits. The study at large found these results: The cross-sectional design could not show whether associations preceded infection or resulted from it; effector/memory subsets and HPV-specific T cells were not isolated. Cases had lower TRBV6-7 relative abundance than controls (about 0.099% versus 0.16%; Bonferroni P = 0.0008). TCR repertoire richness was significantly higher in CIN3+ cases than in controls across sequencing depths, while evenness did not differ. By combining richness with V gene abundances, random forest classifiers separated cases from controls with an estimated AUC of about 0.83. T-cell numbers per sample were unknown, so richness differences could reflect varying T-cell content rather than repertoire biology.

Using the immunoSEQ assay, multiplex PCR amplified TCR beta CDR3 regions from an average of approximately 1,200 ng of genomic DNA per sample. The assay corrected primer bias using a complete synthetic TCR repertoire to establish an amplification baseline. The amplicons were sequenced using the Illumina platform. Per the source publication's procedure: Sequences were error-corrected by clustering with frequency ratios and a modified nearest-neighbor algorithm and were then analyzed in the immunoSEQ Analyzer with IMGT gene definitions. At each rarefaction depth, TCR richness and evenness were averaged across 20 rarefaction repeats, and samples with fewer sequences than that depth were excluded. Wilcoxon rank sum tests with FDR correction were used to compare relative abundances of V, D and J genes between the groups. In the blinded duplicates, the intraclass correlation was 90% to 96% for TCR richness and averaged about 79% across around 66 gene segments. TCRdb obtained this table from immuneACCESS and retained in-frame rearrangements with V and J assigned. These tables miss some clones; where compared with another copy, unresolved V genes account for less than half of the shortfall, and the remainder is unexplained. V, J and clone size are those of that table, while D and trimming were read from the DNA. The data table for this sample lists tens of thousands of clones. Around 3.5% of the sample belongs to the ten largest clones.

The CDR3 contains 11 residues, cysteine and phenylalanine counted. The 24 bases shown cover part of the CDR3, and their frame starts at base 1. The V end loses 4 bases and the J end loses 6 bases, and a stretch of 10 bases separates them. In the germline V gene (reference sequence), CDR1 corresponds to GTSNPN and CDR2 to SVGIG. Sequenced sample: blood buffy coat. The source of this sequence is a woman between 18 and 69 years old with a cervical HPV16 infection that either progressed to CIN3+ or cleared (not recorded which). The chain is encoded by TRBV30 joined to TRBJ2-7; too little of a D gene remains to name it. The sequenced CDR3 bases are TGTGCCTGGACAGGTTTAGGCGAG. Its amino acids are CAWTGLGE. The CDR3 in its entirety is CAWTGLGEQYF.